This T cell receptor (beta chain) was documented in a study of T cell responses to AZD1222 COVID-19 vaccine (dated by TCRdb to the early 2020s). About the investigation overall: A total of 230 to 250 trial participants underwent TCR sequencing, of whom about 200 had received two doses of AZD1222 and 26 had received two doses of the MenACWY control vaccine. Trial participants were enrolled into age subgroups of 18-55, 56-69 and 70-plus years, which contained approximately 150, 30 and 60 TCR-sequenced participants, respectively. The paper as a whole reports these results and caveats: The 56-69-year group was small, and its depth increase did not reach significance, likely because of low power. Most participants were white British and females outnumbered males, and the authors suggested that clonal diversity may have been underestimated. Reportedly, close to half of the unique spike-specific TCRs recognized epitopes lying outside the regions that are mutated in the B.1.351 and B.1.1.7 variants. Because no day 14 peak-response samples were available, repertoires were characterized only after the peak T cell response. Only 5 to 7 AZD1222 recipients were SARS-CoV-2 seropositive at baseline, limiting conclusions about previously exposed vaccinees. A significant rise in spike-specific TCR breadth and depth was observed after two AZD1222 doses relative to day 0 and relative to MenACWY recipients. The whole spike protein was spanned by vaccine-associated CD4 TCRs, and dominant responses were seen in regions 160-218 and 743-854.

The CDR3 regions of human TCRbeta chains were analyzed by immunosequencing. In the paper's pipeline: Repertoire TCRs were checked for matches against a reference library of SARS-CoV-2-specific TCRs that had been generated using the MIRA antigen-specificity platform. Breadth was defined as the fraction of unique TCRs that were SARS-CoV-2-associated, and depth was defined as the fraction of total T cells that were SARS-CoV-2-associated. Using the MIRA data, each spike-specific TCR was mapped to the spike region that the TCR reacts to and placed in a CD4 or CD8 class. Log10-transformed breadth and depth values were compared by one-way ANOVA with Sidak's multiple comparisons tests. Entries here come from immuneACCESS through TCRdb and include only in-frame sequences with V and J called. Some clones fail to appear in such tables; in the studies checked, an unresolved V gene covers under half of the shortfall, and the cause of the remainder is unknown. That table furnishes V, J and clone size, whereas the DNA furnished D and trimming. The sample table lists about 130,000 clones, 80% to 90% of them with a count of one. In total, the top ten clones hold about 9.9% of the sample.

The time point label, as the study defines it: about 28 days (+/-7) after the second vaccine dose. AZD1222 recipients with second doses at about 4 weeks or about 12 weeks were pooled, because spike-specific TCR depth and breadth did not differ between schedules. Samples from vaccinated people were obtained from the UK trials COV001 and COV002, which included a single-blind randomized controlled phase 2/3 trial of AZD1222 (ChAdOx1 nCoV-19) in healthy adults. For TCRbeta chain sequencing, PBMC samples were collected from trial participants at day 0 and at day 28 after the second dose. This clone appeared a single time. Its antigen is not yet known. No clone much larger than this one lies a single base away; base qualities are absent. V lost 2 bases and J lost 8 bases; the stretch between them is 4 bases long. Measured from the cysteine to the phenylalanine, the CDR3 is 12 residues long. Only CDR3 DNA is held: 36 bases, read in frame from base 1. Looking up the germline V gene yields CDR1 MNHEY and CDR2 SVGAGI.

The clonotype was recovered from an adult who received the AZD1222 COVID-19 vaccine. The chain is assembled from TRBV6-5 and TRBJ1-6; the D gene identity is not certain. The source material was peripheral blood, sampled 28 days after the second AZD1222 dose. The DNA sequence is TGTGCCAGCAGTTACCAATATTCACCCCTCCACTTT. It is translated as CASSYQYSPLHF.